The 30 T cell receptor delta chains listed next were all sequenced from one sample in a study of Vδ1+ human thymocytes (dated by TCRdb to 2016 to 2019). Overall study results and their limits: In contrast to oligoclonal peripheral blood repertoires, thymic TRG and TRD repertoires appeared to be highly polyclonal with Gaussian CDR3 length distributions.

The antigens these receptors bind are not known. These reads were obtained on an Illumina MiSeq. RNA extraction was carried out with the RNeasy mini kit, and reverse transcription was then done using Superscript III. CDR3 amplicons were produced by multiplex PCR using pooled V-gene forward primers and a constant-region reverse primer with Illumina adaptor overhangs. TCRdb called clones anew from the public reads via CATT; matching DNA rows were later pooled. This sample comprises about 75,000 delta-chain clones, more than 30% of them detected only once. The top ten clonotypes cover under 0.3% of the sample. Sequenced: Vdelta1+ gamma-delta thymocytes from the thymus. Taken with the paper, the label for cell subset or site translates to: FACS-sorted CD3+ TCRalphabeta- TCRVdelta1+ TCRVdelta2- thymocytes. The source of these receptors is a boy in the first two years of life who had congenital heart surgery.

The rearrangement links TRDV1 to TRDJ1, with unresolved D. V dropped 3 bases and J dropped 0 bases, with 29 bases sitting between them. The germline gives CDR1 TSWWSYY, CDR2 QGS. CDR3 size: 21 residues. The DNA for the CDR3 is TGTGCTCTTGGGGACTCCGGGGTAGGCCCTGACGTACAGACGTACACCGATAAACTCATCTTT. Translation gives CALGDSGVGPDVQTYTDKLIF.

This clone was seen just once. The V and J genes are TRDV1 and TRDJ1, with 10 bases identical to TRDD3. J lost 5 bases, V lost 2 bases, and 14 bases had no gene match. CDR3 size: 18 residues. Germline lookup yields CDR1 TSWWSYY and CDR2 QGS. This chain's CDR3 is CALGEEYRPWGISDKLIF. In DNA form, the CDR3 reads TGTGCTCTTGGGGAAGAATATCGACCCTGGGGGATATCGGATAAACTCATCTTT.

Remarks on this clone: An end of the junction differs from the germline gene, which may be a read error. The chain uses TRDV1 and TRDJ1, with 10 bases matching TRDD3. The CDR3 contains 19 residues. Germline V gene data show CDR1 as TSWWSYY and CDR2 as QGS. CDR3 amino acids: CALGDPPWGIWGRTDKPIF. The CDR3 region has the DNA TGTGCTCTTGGGGACCCACCCTGGGGGATATGGGGCAGGACCGATAAACCCATCTTT.

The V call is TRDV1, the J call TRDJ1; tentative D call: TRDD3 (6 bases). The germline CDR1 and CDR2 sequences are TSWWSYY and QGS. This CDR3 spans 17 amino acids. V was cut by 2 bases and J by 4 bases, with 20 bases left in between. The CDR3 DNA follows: TGTGCTCTTGGGGAAGCGGGGGACACCCACTCGGGCGATAAACTCATCTTT. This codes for CALGEAGDTHSGDKLIF.

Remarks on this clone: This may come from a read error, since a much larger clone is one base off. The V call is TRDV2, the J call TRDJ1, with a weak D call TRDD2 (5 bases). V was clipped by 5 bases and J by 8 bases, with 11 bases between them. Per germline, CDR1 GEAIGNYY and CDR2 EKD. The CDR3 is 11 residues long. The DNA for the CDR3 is TGTGCCTGTGCCTCCCTTCGCAAACTCATCTTT. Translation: CACASLRKLIF.

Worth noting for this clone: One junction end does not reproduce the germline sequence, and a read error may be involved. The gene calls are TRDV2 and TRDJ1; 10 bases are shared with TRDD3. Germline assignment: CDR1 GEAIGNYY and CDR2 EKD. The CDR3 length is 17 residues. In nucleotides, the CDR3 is TGTGCCTGTGCCACCGTCCCTGACTGGGGGATTGCCGATAAACTCATCTTT. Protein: CACATVPDWGIADKLIF.

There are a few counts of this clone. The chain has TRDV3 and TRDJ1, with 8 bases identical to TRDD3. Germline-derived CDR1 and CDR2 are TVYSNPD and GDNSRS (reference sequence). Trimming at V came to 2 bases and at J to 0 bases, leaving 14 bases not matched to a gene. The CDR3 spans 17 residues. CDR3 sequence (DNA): TGTGCCTTTTCTGTCGGGGATACATCTTCGTACACCGATAAACTCATCTTT. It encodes CAFSVGDTSSYTDKLIF.

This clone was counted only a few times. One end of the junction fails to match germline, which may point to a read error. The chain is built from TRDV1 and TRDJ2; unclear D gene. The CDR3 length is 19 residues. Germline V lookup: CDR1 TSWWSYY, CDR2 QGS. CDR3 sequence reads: CALGEKTRRLPTLTAQPFF. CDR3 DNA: TGTGCTCTTGGGGAGAAAACACGTCGCCTCCCGACTTTGACAGCACAACCCTTCTTT.

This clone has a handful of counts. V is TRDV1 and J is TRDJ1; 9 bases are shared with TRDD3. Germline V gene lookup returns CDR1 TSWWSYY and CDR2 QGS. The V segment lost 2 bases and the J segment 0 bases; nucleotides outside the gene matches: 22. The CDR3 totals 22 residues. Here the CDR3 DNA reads TGTGCTCTTGGGGAAGACCTTCCCGATGGGTCCCTACTGGGGGAGTACACCGATAAACTCATCTTT. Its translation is CALGEDLPDGSLLGEYTDKLIF.

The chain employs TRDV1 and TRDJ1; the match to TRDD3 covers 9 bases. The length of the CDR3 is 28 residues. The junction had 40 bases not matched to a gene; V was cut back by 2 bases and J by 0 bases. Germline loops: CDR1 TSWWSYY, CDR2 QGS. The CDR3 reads CALGESTPIPRLIKEYWGTLRYTDKLIF. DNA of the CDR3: TGTGCTCTTGGGGAATCGACTCCAATTCCTAGGCTAATCAAAGAGTACTGGGGGACCCTCCGGTACACCGATAAACTCATCTTT.

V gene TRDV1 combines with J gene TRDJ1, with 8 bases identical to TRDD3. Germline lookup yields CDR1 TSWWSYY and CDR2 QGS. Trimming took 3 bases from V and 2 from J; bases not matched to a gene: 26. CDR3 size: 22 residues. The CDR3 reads CALGDLGIQITGGLRGTDKLIF. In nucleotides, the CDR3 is TGTGCTCTTGGGGATCTGGGTATCCAGATTACTGGGGGCCTTAGGGGGACCGATAAACTCATCTTT.

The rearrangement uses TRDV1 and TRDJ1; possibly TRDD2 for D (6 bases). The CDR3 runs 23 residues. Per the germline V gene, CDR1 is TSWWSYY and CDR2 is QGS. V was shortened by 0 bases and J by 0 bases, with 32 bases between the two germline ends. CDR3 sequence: CALGELSSFSDLRVGWYTDKLIF. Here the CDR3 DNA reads TGTGCTCTTGGGGAACTATCTTCCTTCAGTGACCTTAGGGTTGGATGGTACACCGATAAACTCATCTTT.

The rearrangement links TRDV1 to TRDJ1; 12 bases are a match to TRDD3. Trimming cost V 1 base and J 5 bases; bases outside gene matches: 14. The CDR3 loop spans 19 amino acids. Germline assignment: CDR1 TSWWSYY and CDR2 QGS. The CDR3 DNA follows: TGTGCTCTTGGGGAACCTCGGCCTTCCTGGGGGATACGCGATGATAAACTCATCTTT. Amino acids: CALGEPRPSWGIRDDKLIF.

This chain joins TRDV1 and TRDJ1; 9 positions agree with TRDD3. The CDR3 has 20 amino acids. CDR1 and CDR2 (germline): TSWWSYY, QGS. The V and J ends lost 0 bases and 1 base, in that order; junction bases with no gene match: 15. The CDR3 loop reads CALGELGSGLGIRSTDKLIF. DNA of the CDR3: TGTGCTCTTGGGGAACTAGGCTCGGGGTTGGGGATACGGTCCACCGATAAACTCATCTTT.

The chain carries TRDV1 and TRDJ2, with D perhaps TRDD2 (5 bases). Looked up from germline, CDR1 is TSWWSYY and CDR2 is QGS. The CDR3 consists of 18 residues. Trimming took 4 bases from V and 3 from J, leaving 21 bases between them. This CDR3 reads CALGGPSHVLLMTAQLFF. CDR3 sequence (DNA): TGTGCTCTTGGGGGGCCGTCCCACGTCCTATTGATGACAGCACAACTCTTCTTT.

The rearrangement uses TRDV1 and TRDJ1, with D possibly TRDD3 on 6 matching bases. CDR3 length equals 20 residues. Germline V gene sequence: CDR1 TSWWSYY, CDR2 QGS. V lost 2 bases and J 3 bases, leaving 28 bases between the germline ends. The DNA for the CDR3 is TGTGCTCTTGGGGAAAGTTTTACCCCCTACTGGGCCGGGCGGCCCGATAAACTCATCTTT. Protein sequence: CALGESFTPYWAGRPDKLIF.

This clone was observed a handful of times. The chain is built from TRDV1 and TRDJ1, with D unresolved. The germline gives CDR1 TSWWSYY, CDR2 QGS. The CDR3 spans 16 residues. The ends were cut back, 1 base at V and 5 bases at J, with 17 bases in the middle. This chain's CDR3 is CALGERLALPGDKLIF. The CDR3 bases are TGTGCTCTTGGGGAACGGTTAGCCCTGCCGGGGGATAAACTCATCTTT.

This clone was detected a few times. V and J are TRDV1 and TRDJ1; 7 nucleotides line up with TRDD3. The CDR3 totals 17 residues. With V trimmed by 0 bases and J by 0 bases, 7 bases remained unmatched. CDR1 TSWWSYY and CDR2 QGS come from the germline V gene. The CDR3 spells CALGELDLGGYTDKLIF. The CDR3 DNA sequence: TGTGCTCTTGGGGAACTTGACCTGGGGGGCTACACCGATAAACTCATCTTT.

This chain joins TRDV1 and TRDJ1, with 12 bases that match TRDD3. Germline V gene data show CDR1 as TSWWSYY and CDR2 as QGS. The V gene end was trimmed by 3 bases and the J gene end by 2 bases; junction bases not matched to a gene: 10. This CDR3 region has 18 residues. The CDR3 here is CALGDLSGGYAGTDKLIF. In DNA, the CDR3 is TGTGCTCTTGGGGATCTTTCTGGGGGATACGCGGGGACCGATAAACTCATCTTT.

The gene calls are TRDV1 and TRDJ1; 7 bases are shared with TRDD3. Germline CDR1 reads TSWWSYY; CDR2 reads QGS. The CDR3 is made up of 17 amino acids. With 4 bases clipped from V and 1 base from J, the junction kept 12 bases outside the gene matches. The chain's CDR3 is CALGGPYSWGSTDKLIF. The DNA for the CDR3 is TGTGCTCTTGGGGGACCCTACTCCTGGGGGTCCACCGATAAACTCATCTTT.

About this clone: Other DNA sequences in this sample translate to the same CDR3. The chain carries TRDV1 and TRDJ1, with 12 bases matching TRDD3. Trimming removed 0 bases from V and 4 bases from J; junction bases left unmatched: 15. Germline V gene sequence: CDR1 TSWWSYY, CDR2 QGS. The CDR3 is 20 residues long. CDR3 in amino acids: CALGELWPYAGGYGDDKLIF. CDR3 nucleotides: TGTGCTCTTGGGGAACTCTGGCCCTACGCTGGGGGATACGGAGACGATAAACTCATCTTT.

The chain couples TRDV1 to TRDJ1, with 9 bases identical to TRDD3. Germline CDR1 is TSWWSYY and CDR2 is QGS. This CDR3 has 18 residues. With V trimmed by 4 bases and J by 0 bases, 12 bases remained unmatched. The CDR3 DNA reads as TGTGCTCTTGGGGGGGGATACGCTCTGGGGACCAACACCGATAAACTCATCTTT. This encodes CALGGGYALGTNTDKLIF.

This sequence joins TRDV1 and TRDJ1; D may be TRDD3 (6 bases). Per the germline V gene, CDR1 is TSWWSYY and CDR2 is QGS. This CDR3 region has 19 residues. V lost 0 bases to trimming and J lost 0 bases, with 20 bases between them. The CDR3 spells CALGELTPYGGLYTDKLIF. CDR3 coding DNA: TGTGCTCTTGGGGAACTAACGCCGTATGGGGGTCTTTACACCGATAAACTCATCTTT.

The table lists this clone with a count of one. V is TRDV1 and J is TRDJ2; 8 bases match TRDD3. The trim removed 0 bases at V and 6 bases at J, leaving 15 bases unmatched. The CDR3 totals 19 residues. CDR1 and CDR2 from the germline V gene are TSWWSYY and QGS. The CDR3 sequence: CALGELYGPTGGPPAQLFF. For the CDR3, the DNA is TGTGCTCTTGGGGAACTGTACGGGCCTACTGGGGGGCCTCCAGCACAACTCTTCTTT.

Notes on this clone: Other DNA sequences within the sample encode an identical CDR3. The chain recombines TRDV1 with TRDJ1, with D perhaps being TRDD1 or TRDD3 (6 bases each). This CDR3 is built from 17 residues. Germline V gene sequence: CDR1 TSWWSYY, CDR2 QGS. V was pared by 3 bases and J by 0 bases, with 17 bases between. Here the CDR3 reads CALGDTRNTGYTDKLIF. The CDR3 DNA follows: TGTGCTCTTGGGGATACAAGAAATACTGGGTACACCGATAAACTCATCTTT.

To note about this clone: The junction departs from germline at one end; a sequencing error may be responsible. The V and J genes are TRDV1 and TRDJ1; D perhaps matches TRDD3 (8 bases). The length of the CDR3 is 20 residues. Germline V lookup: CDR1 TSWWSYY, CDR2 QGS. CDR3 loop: CAPGKPWPSSVLGGTDKLIF. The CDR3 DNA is TGTGCTCCTGGGAAACCGTGGCCTTCCTCCGTACTGGGGGGCACCGATAAACTCATCTTT.

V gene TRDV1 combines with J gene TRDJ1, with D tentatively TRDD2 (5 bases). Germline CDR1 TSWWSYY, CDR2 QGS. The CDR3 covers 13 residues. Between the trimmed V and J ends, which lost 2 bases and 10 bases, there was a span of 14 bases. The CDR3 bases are TGTGCTCTTGGGGAAACCTACGGTGGTGGACTCATCTTT. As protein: CALGETYGGGLIF.

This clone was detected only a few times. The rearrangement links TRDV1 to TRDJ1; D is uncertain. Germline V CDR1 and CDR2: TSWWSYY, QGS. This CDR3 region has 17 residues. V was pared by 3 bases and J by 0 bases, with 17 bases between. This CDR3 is CALGDWPPNIYTDKLIF. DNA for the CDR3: TGTGCTCTTGGGGATTGGCCTCCGAACATTTACACCGATAAACTCATCTTT.

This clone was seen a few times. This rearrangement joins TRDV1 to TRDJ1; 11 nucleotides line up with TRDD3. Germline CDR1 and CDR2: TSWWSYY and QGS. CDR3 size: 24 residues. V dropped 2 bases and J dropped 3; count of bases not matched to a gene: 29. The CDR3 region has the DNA TGTGCTCTTGGGGAAGAACCCGGGGGGACCCTACGTCCTATCTCTGGGGGATACCCCGATAAACTCATCTTT. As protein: CALGEEPGGTLRPISGGYPDKLIF.

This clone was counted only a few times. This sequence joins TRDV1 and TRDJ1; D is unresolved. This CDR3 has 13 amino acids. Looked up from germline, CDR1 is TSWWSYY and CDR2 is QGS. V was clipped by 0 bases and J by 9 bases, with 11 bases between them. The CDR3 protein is CALGELGGPELIF. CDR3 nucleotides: TGTGCTCTTGGGGAACTAGGTGGTCCCGAACTCATCTTT.